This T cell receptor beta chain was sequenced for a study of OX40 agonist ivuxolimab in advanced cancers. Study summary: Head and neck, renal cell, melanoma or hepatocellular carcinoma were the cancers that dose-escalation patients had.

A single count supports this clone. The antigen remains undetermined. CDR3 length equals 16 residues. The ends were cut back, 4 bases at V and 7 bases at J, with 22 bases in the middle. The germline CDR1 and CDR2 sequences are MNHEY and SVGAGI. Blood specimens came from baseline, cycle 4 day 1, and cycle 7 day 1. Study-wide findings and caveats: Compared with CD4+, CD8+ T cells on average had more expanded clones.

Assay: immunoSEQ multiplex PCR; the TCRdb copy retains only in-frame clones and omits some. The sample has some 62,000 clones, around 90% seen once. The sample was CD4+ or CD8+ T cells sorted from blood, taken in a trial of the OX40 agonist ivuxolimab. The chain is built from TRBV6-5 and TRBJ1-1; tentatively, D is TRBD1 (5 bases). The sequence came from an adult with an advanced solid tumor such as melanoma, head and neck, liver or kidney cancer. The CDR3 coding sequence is TGTGCCAGCAGTTTGAGTTGGACCCCAGGGAGAGATGAAGCTTTCTTT. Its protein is CASSLSWTPGRDEAFF.